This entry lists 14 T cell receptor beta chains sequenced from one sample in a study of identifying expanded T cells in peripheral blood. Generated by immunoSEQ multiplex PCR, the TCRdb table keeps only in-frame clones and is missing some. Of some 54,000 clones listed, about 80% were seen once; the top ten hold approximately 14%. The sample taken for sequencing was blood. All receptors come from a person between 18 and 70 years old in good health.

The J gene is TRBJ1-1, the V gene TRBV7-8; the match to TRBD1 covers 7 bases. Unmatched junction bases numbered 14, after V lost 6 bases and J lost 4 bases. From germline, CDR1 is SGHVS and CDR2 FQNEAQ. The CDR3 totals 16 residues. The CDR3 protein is CASRPGQRERPTEAFF. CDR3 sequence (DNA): TGTGCCAGCAGGCCGGGACAGCGAGAGAGGCCCACTGAAGCTTTCTTT.

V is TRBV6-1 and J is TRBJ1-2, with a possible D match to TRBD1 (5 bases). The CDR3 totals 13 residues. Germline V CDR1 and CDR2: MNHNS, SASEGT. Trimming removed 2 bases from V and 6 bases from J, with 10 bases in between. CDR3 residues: CASSERGWNGYTF. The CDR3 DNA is TGTGCCAGCAGTGAAAGGGGTTGGAATGGCTACACCTTC.

The DNA for the CDR3 is TGTGCCAGCAGCGGCCGACAGGGCACCGGGGAGCTGTTTTTT. Protein product: CASSGRQGTGELFF. This sequence joins TRBV9 and TRBJ2-2; 7 positions match TRBD1. This CDR3 has 14 amino acids. With V trimmed by 3 bases and J by 4 bases, 3 bases remained unmatched. CDR1 is SGDLS and CDR2 is YYNGEE in the germline V gene.

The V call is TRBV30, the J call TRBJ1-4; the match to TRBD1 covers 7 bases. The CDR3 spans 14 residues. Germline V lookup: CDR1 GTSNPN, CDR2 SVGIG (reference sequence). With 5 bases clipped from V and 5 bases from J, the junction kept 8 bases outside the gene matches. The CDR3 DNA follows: TGTGCCTGGGACGGGGCAGGGGGGAATGAAAAACTGTTTTTT. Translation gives CAWDGAGGNEKLFF.

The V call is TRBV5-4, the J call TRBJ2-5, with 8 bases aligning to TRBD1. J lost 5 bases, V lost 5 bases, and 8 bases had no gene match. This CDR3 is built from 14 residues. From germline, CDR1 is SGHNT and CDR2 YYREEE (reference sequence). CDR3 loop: CASSTTRGQETQYF. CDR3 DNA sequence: TGTGCCAGCAGTACAACCAGGGGGCAGGAGACCCAGTACTTC.

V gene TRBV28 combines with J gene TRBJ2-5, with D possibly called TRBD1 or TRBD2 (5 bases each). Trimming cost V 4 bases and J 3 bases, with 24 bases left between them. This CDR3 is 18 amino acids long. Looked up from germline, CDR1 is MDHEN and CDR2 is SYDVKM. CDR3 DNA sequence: TGTGCCAGCAGTTCGAGGGACCTATTTTCCCTGGCGGAAGAGACCCAGTACTTC. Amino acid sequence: CASSSRDLFSLAEETQYF.

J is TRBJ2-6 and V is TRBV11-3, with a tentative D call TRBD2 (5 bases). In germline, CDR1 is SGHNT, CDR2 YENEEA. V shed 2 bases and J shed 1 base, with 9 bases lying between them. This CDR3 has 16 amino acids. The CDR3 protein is CASSLKSGSGANVLTF. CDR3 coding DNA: TGTGCCAGCAGCTTAAAGTCGGGGTCTGGGGCCAACGTCCTGACTTTC. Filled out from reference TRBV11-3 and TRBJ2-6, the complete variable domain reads EAGVVQSPRYKIIEKKQPVAFWCNPISGHNTLYWYLQNLGQGPELLIRYENEEAVDDSQLPKDRFSAERLKGVDSTLKIQPAELGDSAVYLCASSLKSGSGANVLTFGAGSRLTVL.

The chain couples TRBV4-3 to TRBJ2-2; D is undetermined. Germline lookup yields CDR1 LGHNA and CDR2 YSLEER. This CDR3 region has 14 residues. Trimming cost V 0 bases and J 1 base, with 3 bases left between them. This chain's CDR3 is CASSQDENTGELFF. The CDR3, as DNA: TGCGCCAGCAGCCAAGATGAGAACACCGGGGAGCTGTTTTTT.

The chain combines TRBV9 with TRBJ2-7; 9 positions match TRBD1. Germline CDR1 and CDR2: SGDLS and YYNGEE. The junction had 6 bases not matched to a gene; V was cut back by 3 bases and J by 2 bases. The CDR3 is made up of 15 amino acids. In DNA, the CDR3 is TGTGCCAGCAGCGCCGGGACAGGGACCCCCTACGAGCAGTACTTC. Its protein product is CASSAGTGTPYEQYF.

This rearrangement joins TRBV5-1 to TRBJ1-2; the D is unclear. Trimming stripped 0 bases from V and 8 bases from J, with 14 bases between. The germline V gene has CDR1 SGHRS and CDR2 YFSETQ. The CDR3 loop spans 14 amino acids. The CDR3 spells CASSLDSAVGGYTF. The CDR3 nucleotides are TGCGCCAGCAGCTTGGATTCGGCTGTAGGCGGCTACACCTTC.

The CDR3 bases are TGTGCCAGCAGTTTGGGGGCTCACCAAGGCTACGAGCAGTACTTC. It specifies CASSLGAHQGYEQYF. The chain uses TRBV27 and TRBJ2-7; D is possibly TRBD1 (6 bases). Looked up from germline, CDR1 is MNHEY and CDR2 is SMNVEV (reference sequence). Trimming took 3 bases from V and 3 from J, leaving 15 bases between them. The CDR3 covers 15 residues.

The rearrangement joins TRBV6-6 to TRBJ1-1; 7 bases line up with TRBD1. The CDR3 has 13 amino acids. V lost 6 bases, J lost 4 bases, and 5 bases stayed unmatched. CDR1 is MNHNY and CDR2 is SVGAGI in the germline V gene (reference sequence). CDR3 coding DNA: TGTGCCAGCAGGTCGACAGGGCTCACTGAAGCTTTCTTT. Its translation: CASRSTGLTEAFF.

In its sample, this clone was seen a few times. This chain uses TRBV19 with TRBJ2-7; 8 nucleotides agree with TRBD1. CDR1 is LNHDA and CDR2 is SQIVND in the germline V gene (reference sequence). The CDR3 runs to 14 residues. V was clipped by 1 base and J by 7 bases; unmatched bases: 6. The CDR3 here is CASSIGTGIQEQYF. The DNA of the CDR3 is TGTGCCAGTAGTATAGGGACAGGGATCCAAGAGCAGTACTTC.

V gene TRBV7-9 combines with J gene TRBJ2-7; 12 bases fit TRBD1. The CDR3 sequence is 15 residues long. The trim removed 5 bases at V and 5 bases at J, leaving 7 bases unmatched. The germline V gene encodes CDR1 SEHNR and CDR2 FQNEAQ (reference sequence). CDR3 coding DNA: TGTGCCAGCAGCCGATCCGGGACAGGGGGCAACGAGCAGTACTTC. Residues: CASSRSGTGGNEQYF.